The clone carrying this T cell receptor beta chain came up many times. The target antigen is unknown. The TCR beta CDR3 regions underwent amplification using RNA transcripts as the source. With the HTBI primer set, the TCR CDR3 went through a first round of RT-PCR. TCRdb itself ran the multiplex PCR reads through MiXCR, one entry per CDR3 protein. The table shows about 380,000 distinct CDR3 sequences, with approximately 14% occurring only once. The data are from a study of T cells in Graves' hyperthyroidism and ophthalmopathy. For Graves' hyperthyroidism to be stable, ophthalmopathy could not progress within 18 months. Study-wide results and limits: Most thyroid clonotypes expanded above 0.001 were also detected in blood.

The TCR originated in an older woman with Graves' hyperthyroidism. The sequenced sample consisted of blood.

The CDR3 region has the DNA TGCAGTGCTGGACTCACAGCGTCGGAGGCCCAGTACTTC. Amino acids: CSAGLTASEAQYF. The chain links TRBV20-1 to TRBJ2-5; tentatively, D is TRBD2 (5 bases). This CDR3 region has 13 residues. The V gene's germline CDR1 is DFQATT and CDR2 SNEGSKA (reference sequence). V dropped 5 bases and J dropped 9 bases, with 19 bases sitting between them.